This T cell receptor beta chain emerged from a study of blood T cell repertoires in COVID-19. Study background: Sites across the United States, Italy and Spain contributed samples from acute and convalescent COVID-19.

As handled by the study authors: Reference gene primer amplification gave estimated nucleated cell counts. Method: immunoSEQ multiplex PCR; TCRdb's copy keeps in-frame clones and lacks some. D and trimming were read from the DNA, whereas the V and J calls and clone size are those reported in that table. The table shows more than 200,000 clones, with 88% occurring only once. Comments on this clone: This CDR3 is also generated by other DNA sequences in the sample.

The CDR3 has 15 amino acids. J lost 1 base, V lost 5 bases, and 5 bases had no gene match. Germline-derived CDR1 and CDR2 are SGHTA and FQGNSA. Input material: peripheral blood. The rearrangement joins TRBV7-2 to TRBJ1-5; 7 bases are a match to TRBD1. This receptor was obtained from a woman between 25 and 40 years old with COVID-19, enrolled during active disease. The chain's CDR3 is CASSPSGGSNQPQHF. CDR3 in DNA: TGTGCCAGCAGCCCCTCAGGGGGGAGCAATCAGCCCCAGCATTTT. The whole variable domain, remainder taken from reference TRBV7-2 and TRBJ1-5, is GAGVSQSPSNKVTEKGKDVELRCDPISGHTALYWYRQSLGQGLEFLIYFQGNSAPDKSGLPSDRFSAERTGGSVSTLTIQRTQQEDSAVYLCASSPSGGSNQPQHFGDGTRLSIL.